This T cell receptor beta chain was recovered during a study of vaccination and CD4 T cells after COVID-19. Background on the study: Nasal swab PCR showed SARS-CoV-2 in convalescent patients, under ten with mild and one with severe disease. Convalescents were six males and four females, two of them Hispanic.

Of note for this clonotype: Its antigen is not known.

Specified treatment: roughly 10-day PBMC culture with coronavirus spike peptide pools or control peptides (ViraFEST assay). Once peptide pools had expanded antigen-specific T cells, ViraFEST sequenced TCRs. Germline V gene data show CDR1 as ENHRY and CDR2 as SYGVKD. The CDR3 sequence is 14 residues long. The ends were cut back, 0 bases at V and 7 bases at J, with 9 bases in the middle. An Oncomine TCR Beta short-read assay was used to sequence the DNA from cultured CD4+ T cells. In TCRdb, the PCR reads were re-called with MiXCR into one record per CDR3 protein. In the table there are 13,000 or so distinct CDR3 sequences, 25% to 35% of which are singletons. Overall study findings and caveats: A nonsignificant rise from roughly 21 to 40 was seen in the median number of SARS-CoV-2-reactive clonotypes.

Sequenced: CD4+ T cells from blood, cultured in vitro. The sequence was obtained from a human donor who had recovered from COVID-19. The chain carries TRBV10-3 and TRBJ2-2; no firm D call. In nucleotides, the CDR3 is TGTGCCATCAGTGAGTCGACGAGGAGCGGGGAGCTGTTTTTT. Translation gives CAISESTRSGELFF.